What follows is one T cell receptor beta chain and its context. Its antigen is unidentified. Sequencing was performed with immunoSEQ multiplex PCR; in TCRdb, only in-frame clones are kept and a portion is missing. Among some 190,000 clones listed, around 90% were seen once. The CDR3 totals 15 residues. The V gene end was trimmed by 5 bases and the J gene end by 4 bases; junction bases not matched to a gene: 7. Germline CDR1 LGHDT, CDR2 YNNKEL (reference sequence). The entry originates in a study of Ad26.COV2.S vaccination and SARS-CoV-2 variants. Study-level points and caveats: Breadth of non-spike TCRs did not differ between vaccinees and placebo recipients. There was a possibility that the TCR breadth and depth analyses underestimated total T cell responses. In vaccinated individuals, spike-specific CD8+ and CD4+ T cell responses reportedly displayed substantial breadth.

The sample here was peripheral blood, taken after recovery from COVID-19. This receptor was obtained from a human donor who had recovered from COVID-19. This chain links TRBV3-1 (or the pseudogene TRBV3-2) with TRBJ1-5; 8 positions match TRBD1. This chain's CDR3 is CASSYGTGANQPQHF. In nucleotides, the CDR3 is TGTGCCAGCAGCTACGGGACAGGAGCTAATCAGCCCCAGCATTTT.